This T cell receptor beta chain stems from a study of response to subunit inactivated influenza vaccine. This clonotype has only a few counts. No antigen is known for it. Study results and limitations: It was suggested by the authors that few new T cells are recruited by each seasonal influenza vaccination.

One entry per CDR3 protein results from TCRdb running MiXCR on the RT-PCR reads. The sample holds 200,000 to 250,000 distinct CDR3 sequences; more than 9% are singletons and the top ten take less than 8.5%. This specimen consisted of non-naive T cells sorted from PBMCs, obtained approximately 15 days before vaccination. The source is a man aged 45-60 years who received an inactivated influenza vaccine.

The CDR3 DNA is TGTGCCAGCAGTTATGGGTTTGGGGGGACCAACTACGAGCAGTACTTC. Translated: CASSYGFGGTNYEQYF. This chain uses TRBV6-5 with TRBJ2-7, with a tentative D call TRBD2 (6 bases). This CDR3 region has 16 residues. The V gene lost 3 bases and the J gene lost 3 bases, with 18 bases spanning the gap. The germline CDR1 and CDR2 sequences are MNHEY and SVGAGI.